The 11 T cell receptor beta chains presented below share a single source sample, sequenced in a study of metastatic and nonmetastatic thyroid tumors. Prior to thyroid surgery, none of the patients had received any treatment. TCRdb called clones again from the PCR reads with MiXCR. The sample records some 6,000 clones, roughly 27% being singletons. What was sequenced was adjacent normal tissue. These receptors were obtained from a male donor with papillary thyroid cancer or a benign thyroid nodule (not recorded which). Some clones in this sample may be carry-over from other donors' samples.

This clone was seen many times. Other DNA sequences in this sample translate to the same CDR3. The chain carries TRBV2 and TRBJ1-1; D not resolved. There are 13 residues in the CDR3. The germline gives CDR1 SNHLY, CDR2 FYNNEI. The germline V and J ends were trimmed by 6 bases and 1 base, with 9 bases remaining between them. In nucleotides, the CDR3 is TGTGCCAGCAGCGCCTACGAGAACACTGAAGCTTTCTTT. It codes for CASSAYENTEAFF.

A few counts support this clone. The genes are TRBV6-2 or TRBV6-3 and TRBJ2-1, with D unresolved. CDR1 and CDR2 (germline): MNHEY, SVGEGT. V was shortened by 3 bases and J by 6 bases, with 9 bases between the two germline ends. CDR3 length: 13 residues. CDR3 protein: CASSYARTNEQFF. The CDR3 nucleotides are TGTGCCAGCAGTTATGCTAGGACCAATGAGCAGTTCTTC.

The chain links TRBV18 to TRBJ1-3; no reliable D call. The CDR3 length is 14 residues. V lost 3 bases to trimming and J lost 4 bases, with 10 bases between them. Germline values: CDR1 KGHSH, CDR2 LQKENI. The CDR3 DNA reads TGTGCCAGCTCACCCGGAAACAACGGAAACACCATATATTTT. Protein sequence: CASSPGNNGNTIYF.

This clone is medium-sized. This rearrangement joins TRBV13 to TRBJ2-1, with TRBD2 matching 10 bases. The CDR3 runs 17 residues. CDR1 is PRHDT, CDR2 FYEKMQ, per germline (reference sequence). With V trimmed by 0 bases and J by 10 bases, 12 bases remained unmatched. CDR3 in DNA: TGTGCCAGCAGCTTAGGCCTACTAGCGGGGCCAACTCACGAGCAGTTCTTC. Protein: CASSLGLLAGPTHEQFF. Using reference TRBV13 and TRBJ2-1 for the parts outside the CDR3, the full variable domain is AAGVIQSPRHLIKEKRETATLKCYPIPRHDTVYWYQQGPGQDPQFLISFYEKMQSDKGSIPDRFSAQQFSDYHSELNMSSLELGDSALYFCASSLGLLAGPTHEQFFGPGTRLTVL.

The CDR3 loop reads CASSLVAGTGRETQYF. For the CDR3, the DNA is TGTGCCAGCAGCTTAGTAGCGGGGACAGGGAGAGAGACCCAGTACTTC. The chain is built from TRBV7-6 and TRBJ2-5; D may be TRBD1 (9 bases). Trimming shortened V by 1 base and J by 4 bases, and 16 bases separated the two germline ends. The germline V gene encodes CDR1 SGHVS and CDR2 FNYEAQ. CDR3 length: 16 residues.

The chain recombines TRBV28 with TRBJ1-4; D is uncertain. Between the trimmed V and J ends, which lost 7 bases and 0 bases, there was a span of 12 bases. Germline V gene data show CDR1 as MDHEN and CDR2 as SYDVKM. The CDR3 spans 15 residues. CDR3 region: CASTPWSATNEKLFF. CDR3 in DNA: TGTGCCAGCACCCCTTGGTCCGCAACTAATGAAAAACTGTTTTTT.

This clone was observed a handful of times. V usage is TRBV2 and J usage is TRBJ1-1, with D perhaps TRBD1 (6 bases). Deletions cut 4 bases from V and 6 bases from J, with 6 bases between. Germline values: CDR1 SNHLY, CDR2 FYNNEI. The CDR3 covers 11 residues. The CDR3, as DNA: TGTGCCAGCAGTGGACAGGCTGAAGCTTTCTTT. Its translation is CASSGQAEAFF.

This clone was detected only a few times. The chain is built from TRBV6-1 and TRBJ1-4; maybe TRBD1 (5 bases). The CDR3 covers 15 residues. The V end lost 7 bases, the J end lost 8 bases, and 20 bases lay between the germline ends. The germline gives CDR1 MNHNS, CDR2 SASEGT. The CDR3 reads CASTNRGLGGEKLFF. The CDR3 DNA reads TGTGCCAGCACCAACCGGGGACTGGGAGGAGAAAAACTGTTTTTT.

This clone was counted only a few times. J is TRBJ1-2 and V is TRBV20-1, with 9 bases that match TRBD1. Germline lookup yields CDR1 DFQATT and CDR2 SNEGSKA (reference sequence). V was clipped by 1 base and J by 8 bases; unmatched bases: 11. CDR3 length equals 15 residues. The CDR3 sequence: CSARGGTGPGEGYTF. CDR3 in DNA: TGCAGTGCTAGAGGAGGGACAGGGCCGGGCGAGGGCTACACCTTC.

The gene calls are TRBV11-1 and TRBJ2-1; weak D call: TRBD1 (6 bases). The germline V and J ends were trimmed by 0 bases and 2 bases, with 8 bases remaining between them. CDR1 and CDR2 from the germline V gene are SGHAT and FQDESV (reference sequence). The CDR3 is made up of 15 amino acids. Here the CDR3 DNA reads TGTGCCAGCAGCTTAGCACAGGGTCCCTACAATGAGCAGTTCTTC. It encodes CASSLAQGPYNEQFF.

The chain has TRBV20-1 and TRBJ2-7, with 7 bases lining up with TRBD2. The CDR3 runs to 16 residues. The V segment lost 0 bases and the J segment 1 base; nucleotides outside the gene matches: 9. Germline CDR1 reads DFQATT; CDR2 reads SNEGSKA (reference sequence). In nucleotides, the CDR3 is TGCAGTGCTAGAGATGGCCGGGCTAGCGGTTCCTACGAGCAGTACTTC. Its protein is CSARDGRASGSYEQYF.